This T cell receptor beta chain was sequenced during a study of OX40 agonist ivuxolimab in advanced cancers. Turning to the study itself: Cancers in dose escalation were hepatocellular, melanoma, renal cell and head and neck. Three patients got partial responses; one had hepatocellular carcinoma and two had cutaneous melanoma.

As to this clone: Its target is unknown.

Broader study findings: In general, CD8+ T cells held more expanded clones than CD4+ did, on average.

J gave up 7 bases and V 4 bases, and 4 bases lay outside the gene matches. The CDR3 covers 14 residues. From germline, CDR1 is SGHRS and CDR2 YFSETQ. Produced via immunoSEQ multiplex PCR; TCRdb's table is partial and in-frame only. The table includes some 130,000 clones, 85% to 95% detected once. This chain joins TRBV5-1 and TRBJ2-1, with TRBD1 identical over 11 bases. Material: CD4+ or CD8+ T cells sorted from blood, obtained in a trial of the OX40 agonist ivuxolimab. The receptor was derived from an adult with an advanced solid tumor such as melanoma, head and neck, liver or kidney cancer. This chain's CDR3 is CASSEGTGGNEQFF. The CDR3 DNA sequence: TGCGCCAGCAGCGAAGGGACAGGGGGAAATGAGCAGTTCTTC.